The present entry profiles one T cell receptor beta chain with its context. The target antigen is unknown. Each CDR3 protein is one row after TCRdb ran MiXCR on the 5' RACE reads. The data show 650,000 to 800,000 distinct CDR3 sequences, around 19% seen once. The data are from a study of CD8 T cells in ankylosing spondylitis. General observations from the study: Characteristic, it appeared, of ankylosing spondylitis blood was a TCR beta motif of roughly 8 highly homologous variants.

Sequenced: blood, either unsorted or a sorted T cell fraction (not recorded which). The TCR sequence derives from a male donor with ankylosing spondylitis.

The CDR3 nucleotides read TGTGCCACCAGTGACCGGACAGGGGATCGTGGCTACACCTTC. Translating it yields CATSDRTGDRGYTF. The chain is built from TRBV24-1 and TRBJ1-2, with 9 positions matching TRBD1. J gave up 7 bases and V 4 bases, and 6 bases lay outside the gene matches. CDR3 size: 14 residues. CDR1 and CDR2 (germline): KGHDR, SFDVKD.